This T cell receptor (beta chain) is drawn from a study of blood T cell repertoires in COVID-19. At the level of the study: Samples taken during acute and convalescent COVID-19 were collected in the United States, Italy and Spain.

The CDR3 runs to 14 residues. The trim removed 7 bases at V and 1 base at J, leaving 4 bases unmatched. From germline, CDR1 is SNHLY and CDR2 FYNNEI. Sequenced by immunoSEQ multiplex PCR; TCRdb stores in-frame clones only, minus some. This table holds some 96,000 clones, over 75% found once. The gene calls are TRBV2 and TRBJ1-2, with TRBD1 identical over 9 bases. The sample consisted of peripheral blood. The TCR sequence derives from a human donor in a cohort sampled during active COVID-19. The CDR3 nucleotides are TGTGCCAGCAAGGGGACAGGGAATAACTATGGCTACACCTTC. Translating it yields CASKGTGNNYGYTF.